The TCR beta chain described here comes from a study of graft-versus-host responses after intestinal transplantation. Across the study: The recipients all started with anti-thymocyte globulin induction and then took tacrolimus and steroids for around three years.

The V gene's germline CDR1 is MRHNA and CDR2 SNTAGT. CDR3 size: 13 residues. J was trimmed by 5 bases and V by 5 bases; bases with no gene match: 4. On this clone: Its antigen is as yet unknown.

The protocol was immunoSEQ multiplex PCR, while the TCRdb copy is restricted to in-frame clones and leaves out a portion. In the table there are about 96,000 clones, approximately 90% of which are singletons. The V gene is TRBV6-4, the J gene TRBJ1-1; TRBD1 matches at 8 bases. The clonotype comes from a human donor who received an intestinal transplant. The source material was unstimulated CD4+ T cells sorted from spleen or lymph node cells, sampled before intestinal transplant. The CDR3 nucleotides are TGTGCCAGCAGTTCGACAGGGGAGACTGAAGCTTTCTTT. It specifies CASSSTGETEAFF.